The 15 T cell receptor beta chains listed next were all sequenced from one sample in a study of blood T cells in healthy people across ages. For the second PCR, which ran for about 7 to 11 cycles, a sample-barcoded 5' primer and a J-beta primer mix were used. MiXCR, applied by TCRdb to the 5' RACE reads, yields one record per CDR3 protein. In the table there are about 2 million distinct CDR3 sequences, less than 50% of which are singletons. The sequenced sample consisted of blood. Receptors originate from a woman in her forties in good health.

The CDR3 nucleotides read TGTGCCAGCAGTGAATCGAGGTCCTATAATTCACCCCTCCACTTT. It is translated as CASSESRSYNSPLHF. The chain joins TRBV2 to TRBJ1-6; D call uncertain. This CDR3 contains 15 residues. The germline V gene has CDR1 SNHLY and CDR2 FYNNEI. Between the trimmed V and J ends, which lost 2 bases and 1 base, there was a span of 6 bases.

The chain is built from TRBV5-6 and TRBJ2-7; D remains ambiguous. Germline V gene data show CDR1 as SGHDT and CDR2 as YYEEEE. Trimming took off 2 bases at V and 2 bases at J, with 14 bases between the two ends. This CDR3 comprises 15 residues. In DNA form, the CDR3 reads TGTGCCAGCAGCTTAGTTACTACAGATGCCTACGAGCAGTACTTC. Translation gives CASSLVTTDAYEQYF.

The chain is built from TRBV18 and TRBJ2-1; 7 bases are shared with TRBD1. Unmatched junction bases numbered 4, after V lost 0 bases and J lost 2 bases. The CDR3 is 16 amino acids. CDR1 and CDR2 from the germline V gene are KGHSH and LQKENI. CDR3 bases: TGTGCCAGCTCACCACCGCGACAGGGAGCCTACAATGAGCAGTTCTTC. The encoded protein is CASSPPRQGAYNEQFF. Together with reference TRBV18 and TRBJ2-1, the CDR3 gives the full variable domain: NAGVMQNPRHLVRRRGQEARLRCSPMKGHSHVYWYRQLPEEGLKFMVYLQKENIIDESGMPKERFSAEFPKEGPSILRIQQVVRGDSAAYFCASSPPRQGAYNEQFFGPGTRLTVL.

V usage is TRBV6-1 and J usage is TRBJ2-1; D is uncertain. The CDR3 is made up of 13 amino acids. Deletions cut 3 bases from V and 12 bases from J, with 15 bases between. Germline loops: CDR1 MNHNS, CDR2 SASEGT. The CDR3 DNA reads TGTGCCAGCAGTGACGTAAGAGCCTCGGGGCAGTTCTTC. As protein: CASSDVRASGQFF.

For this clonotype: A much larger clone is a single base away; this may be a read error. The CDR3 loop reads CASSQPTTGEIRSYNEQYF. In nucleotides, the CDR3 is TGTGCCAGCAGCCAACCTACCACGGGGGAGATACGCTCCTACAATGAGCAGTACTTC. The gene calls are TRBV7-9 and TRBJ2-1; a possible D gene is TRBD2 (6 bases). Gene TRBJ2-7 matches the end of the DNA better, so the J call may be wrong. Germline V gene lookup returns CDR1 SEHNR and CDR2 FQNEAQ (reference sequence). The CDR3 runs 19 residues.

This clonotype was seen just once. The rearrangement links TRBV29-1 to TRBJ2-5; D could derive from TRBD1 or TRBD2 (5 bases each). The ends were cut back, 3 bases at V and 1 base at J, with 12 bases in the middle. In germline, CDR1 is SQVTM, CDR2 ANQGSEA. The CDR3 is 14 amino acids. The DNA for the CDR3 is TGCAGCGTTGACAAGGGTGGGGGCCAAGAGACCCAGTACTTC. It yields the protein CSVDKGGGQETQYF. The full variable domain, completed using reference TRBV29-1 and TRBJ2-5, is SAVISQKPSRDICQRGTSLTIQCQVDSQVTMMFWYRQQPGQSLTLIATANQGSEATYESGFVIDKFPISRPNLTFSTLTVSNMSPEDSSIYLCSVDKGGGQETQYFGPGTRLLVL.

The rearrangement links TRBV7-9 to TRBJ2-4; D perhaps matches TRBD2 (6 bases). This CDR3 contains 15 residues. Germline-derived CDR1 and CDR2 are SEHNR and FQNEAQ (reference sequence). Trimming took 1 base from V and 5 from J, leaving 12 bases between them. CDR3 protein: CASSLERRAQNIQYF. As DNA, the CDR3 is TGTGCCAGCAGCTTAGAGCGGAGGGCTCAAAACATTCAGTACTTC. Based on the CDR3 plus reference TRBV7-9 and TRBJ2-4, the full variable domain is DTGVSQNPRHKITKRGQNVTFRCDPISEHNRLYWYRQTLGQGPEFLTYFQNEAQLEKSRLLSDRFSAERPKGSFSTLEIQRTEQGDSAMYLCASSLERRAQNIQYFGAGTRLSVL.

The chain joins TRBV7-9 to TRBJ1-5; perhaps TRBD1 as D (5 bases). Germline V gene data show CDR1 as SEHNR and CDR2 as FQNEAQ (reference sequence). This CDR3 is built from 13 residues. Trimming removed 5 bases from V and 6 bases from J, with 11 bases in between. The CDR3 region is CASSAGMSQPQHF. The CDR3 DNA is TGTGCCAGCAGCGCAGGGATGAGTCAGCCCCAGCATTTT.

In regard to this clonotype: Mismatch with germline at one junction end may stem from a read error. The chain joins TRBV5-1 to TRBJ2-3; 8 bases agree with TRBD2. Germline V lookup: CDR1 SGHRS, CDR2 YFSETQ. This CDR3 has 15 amino acids. The CDR3 sequence is CVSRTTSAITDTQYF. The DNA of the CDR3 is TGCGTCAGCAGGACGACTAGCGCGATCACAGATACGCAGTATTTT.

V usage is TRBV15 and J usage is TRBJ2-3; D is perhaps TRBD2 (6 bases). The V gene lost 0 bases and the J gene lost 0 bases, with 7 bases spanning the gap. This CDR3 is built from 15 residues. CDR1 and CDR2 from the germline V gene are LNHNV and YYDKDF (reference sequence). CDR3 coding DNA: TGTGCCACCAGCAGAGATGCGGGGAGCACAGATACGCAGTATTTT. Translation: CATSRDAGSTDTQYF.

This clonotype occurred a few times. As DNA, the CDR3 is TGCGCCAGCAGCCAACCCAAGGGTCGGCAGTCGAGTGAGACCCAGTACTTC. This sequence encodes CASSQPKGRQSSETQYF. The chain employs TRBV4-1 and TRBJ2-5; D is uncertain. The CDR3 spans 17 residues. Trimming shortened V by 2 bases and J by 5 bases, and 21 bases separated the two germline ends. Germline V gene lookup returns CDR1 MGHRA and CDR2 YSYEKL.

The chain recombines TRBV7-2 with TRBJ2-1, with 9 bases aligning to TRBD2. This CDR3 is 16 amino acids long. V lost 0 bases, J lost 6 bases, and 6 bases stayed unmatched. CDR1 is SGHTA, CDR2 FQGNSA, per germline. The CDR3 coding sequence is TGTGCCAGCAGCTTAGCCCCCGGCGGGGGGGGCAATGAGCAGTTCTTC. As protein: CASSLAPGGGGNEQFF.

The CDR3: CASSLDGGWNEKLFF. CDR3 in DNA: TGTGCCAGCAGCTTAGACGGGGGGTGGAATGAAAAACTGTTTTTT. This rearrangement joins TRBV7-2 to TRBJ1-4, with D possibly being TRBD1 (5 bases). Germline-derived CDR1 and CDR2 are SGHTA and FQGNSA. Deletions cut 1 base from V and 5 bases from J, with 11 bases between. This CDR3 spans 15 amino acids.

CDR3 in amino acids: CASSFYDRNSPLHF. The CDR3 coding sequence is TGTGCCAGCAGCTTCTATGACAGAAATTCACCCCTCCACTTT. The chain couples TRBV6-2 or TRBV6-3 to TRBJ1-6, with a tentative D call TRBD1 (5 bases). Germline V gene sequence: CDR1 MNHEY, CDR2 SVGEGT. The length of the CDR3 is 14 residues. Trimming removed 6 bases at V and 7 bases at J, with 13 bases between.

This chain links TRBV6-5 with TRBJ2-7; perhaps D is TRBD1 or TRBD2 (5 bases each). Trimming took 0 bases from V and 2 from J, leaving 14 bases between them. Per the germline V gene, CDR1 is MNHEY and CDR2 is SVGAGI. The CDR3 has 16 residues. The chain's CDR3 is CASSYSIMGVPYEQYF. CDR3 sequence (DNA): TGTGCCAGCAGTTACTCGATAATGGGGGTCCCCTACGAGCAGTACTTC.